This TCR beta chain was identified in a study of Ad26.COV2.S vaccination and SARS-CoV-2 variants. Study details: Among those in the COV1001 Ad26.COV2.S trial arm was the donor. General study results and limits: Spike-specific TCR breadth in vaccine recipients exceeded that seen in placebo recipients.

The CDR3 spans 14 residues. Germline CDR1 is SNHLY and CDR2 is FYNNEI. The V end was cut by 8 bases, the J end by 0 bases, with 13 bases between. Treatment meaning: about 20 received Ad26.COV2.S at low or high dose, single or two shots; several received placebo; per-sample allocation not given. Sampling took place 63 days after the first vaccine or placebo injection. Concerning this clone: What it recognizes is unknown.

Libraries were prepared by immunoSEQ multiplex PCR; TCRdb keeps only in-frame clonotypes and omits some of them. Found here are about 680,000 clones, around 92% of them singletons; the top ten hold about 1.5%. The sample in question was peripheral blood, obtained in a trial of Ad26.COV2.S vaccine versus placebo. This chain connects TRBV2 to TRBJ1-1; weak D call: TRBD1 (5 bases). This TCR came from a person between 18 and 65 years old who received the Ad26.COV2.S COVID-19 vaccine or a placebo. The CDR3 DNA reads TGTGCCAGCGTGACAGCCCGAATGAACACTGAAGCTTTCTTT. Translating gives CASVTARMNTEAFF.